The clone carrying this T cell receptor (beta chain) was seen a single time. This specimen comes from a study of blood T cell repertoires in COVID-19. Libraries were prepared by immunoSEQ multiplex PCR; TCRdb keeps only in-frame clonotypes and omits some of them. The sample gives some 100,000 clones, 70% to 90% of which show up once; about 20% is in the top ten. The V end was cut by 6 bases, the J end by 9 bases, with 12 bases between. This CDR3 has 11 amino acids. Germline V lookup: CDR1 SQVTM, CDR2 ANQGSEA. Specimen: peripheral blood. This TCR was sampled from a woman in her sixties with acute or convalescent COVID-19. V is TRBV29-1 and J is TRBJ2-1; possible D gene TRBD2, 6 bases. For the CDR3, the DNA is TGCAGCGTCTCGGCGCGGGGTGAGCAGTTCTTC. This codes for CSVSARGEQFF.